The 14 T cell receptor beta chains below were found in one sample sequenced in a study of human T cells and chemical hapten exposure. Library construction involved attaching unique molecular identifiers to individual cDNA molecules, which allowed quantitative, reproducible TCR counting. TCRdb independently ran MiXCR on the reads; one entry per CDR3 protein. The sample has around 120,000 distinct CDR3 sequences; more than 8.5% are singletons. The authors' total RNA extraction used unfractionated whole blood. What was sequenced was whole blood. Source of these receptors: a human donor in good health. Some clones in this sample may be carry-over from other donors' samples.

This clonotype was counted many times. The chain links TRBV7-6 to TRBJ1-1; 8 positions agree with TRBD1. This CDR3 region has 11 residues. The ends lost 4 bases at V and 10 bases at J; junction bases unmatched: 2. Germline CDR1 reads SGHVS; CDR2 reads FNYEAQ. The CDR3 DNA follows: TGTGCCAGCAGCTCCGGACAGGGAGCTTTCTTT. Translating gives CASSSGQGAFF. Complete variable domain (other parts from reference TRBV7-6 and TRBJ1-1): GAGVSQSPRYKVTKRGQDVALRCDPISGHVSLYWYRQALGQGPEFLTYFNYEAQQDKSGLPNDRFSAERPEGSISTLTIQRTEQRDSAMYRCASSSGQGAFFGQGTRLTVV.

This clonotype was detected a few times. The V gene is TRBV25-1, the J gene TRBJ2-7, with D possibly matching TRBD2 (5 bases). Germline lookup yields CDR1 MGHDK and CDR2 SYGVNS. Trimming took off 3 bases at V and 2 bases at J, with 8 bases between the two ends. The CDR3 totals 13 residues. The CDR3 DNA reads TGTGCCAGCAGTGAGAGGGTAGCCTACGAGCAGTACTTC. As protein: CASSERVAYEQYF.

This clonotype turned up a few times. The chain uses TRBV19 and TRBJ2-7; 10 bases are shared with TRBD1. Germline CDR1 and CDR2: LNHDA and SQIVND (reference sequence). The V gene end was trimmed by 3 bases and the J gene end by 3 bases; junction bases not matched to a gene: 2. This CDR3 comprises 14 residues. CDR3 DNA: TGTGCCAGTAGTATCCGGGACAGGGGCTACGAGCAGTACTTC. It is translated as CASSIRDRGYEQYF. Full variable domain (rest looked up from reference TRBV19 and TRBJ2-7): DGGITQSPKYLFRKEGQNVTLSCEQNLNHDAMYWYRQDPGQGLRLIYYSQIVNDFQKGDIAEGYSVSREKKESFPLTVTSAQKNPTAFYLCASSIRDRGYEQYFGPGTRLTVT.

This clonotype appeared many times. This chain joins TRBV29-1 and TRBJ2-2; D not resolved. The germline CDR1 and CDR2 sequences are SQVTM and ANQGSEA. CDR3 length: 13 residues. V was trimmed by 7 bases and J by 0 bases, leaving 9 bases between them. The CDR3 DNA is TGCAGCGGGAACTTAGCGAACACCGGGGAGCTGTTTTTT. Translating gives CSGNLANTGELFF.

This chain uses TRBV5-4 with TRBJ1-4; 7 bases are shared with TRBD1. V gave up 4 bases and J gave up 3 bases; unmatched junction bases: 9. This CDR3 contains 16 residues. Germline CDR1 reads SGHNT; CDR2 reads YYREEE (reference sequence). CDR3 protein: CASSLRQGLPNEKLFF. CDR3 sequence (DNA): TGTGCCAGCAGCCTCCGACAGGGCCTTCCTAATGAAAAACTGTTTTTT. Complete variable domain (other parts from reference TRBV5-4 and TRBJ1-4): ETGVTQSPTHLIKTRGQQVTLRCSSQSGHNTVSWYQQALGQGPQFIFQYYREEENGRGNFPPRFSGLQFPNYSSELNVNALELDDSALYLCASSLRQGLPNEKLFFGSGTQLSVL.

Only a few counts were recorded for this clonotype. V gene TRBV7-6 combines with J gene TRBJ2-5; a possible D gene is TRBD1 (5 bases). This CDR3 is built from 14 residues. Trimming cost V 4 bases and J 5 bases, with 14 bases left between them. From germline, CDR1 is SGHVS and CDR2 FNYEAQ. The DNA for the CDR3 is TGTGCCAGCAGCTCCGGACATATGGCCGAGACCCAGTACTTC. Its translation is CASSSGHMAETQYF.

This clonotype turned up a few times. The V call is TRBV29-1, the J call TRBJ2-1, with 9 bases that match TRBD1. V lost 0 bases, J lost 7 bases, and 13 bases stayed unmatched. This CDR3 is 17 amino acids long. Germline lookup yields CDR1 SQVTM and CDR2 ANQGSEA. DNA for the CDR3: TGCAGCGTTGAAGATCAATTACAGGGGGCCAGGGGGAATGAGCAGTTCTTC. This sequence encodes CSVEDQLQGARGNEQFF.

In its sample, this clonotype was seen many times. The chain combines TRBV10-1 with TRBJ2-5, with TRBD1 matching 8 bases. Looked up from germline, CDR1 is WNHNN and CDR2 is SYGVQD (reference sequence). This CDR3 has 15 residues. V was pared by 8 bases and J by 5 bases, with 13 bases of the junction left unmatched. CDR3 residues: CASGVRTGCMETQYF. The CDR3 DNA sequence: TGCGCCAGCGGGGTTCGGACAGGGTGCATGGAGACCCAGTACTTC.

As to this clonotype: Since a much larger clone is just one base distant, this may be a read error. V usage is TRBV20-1 and J usage is TRBJ2-2, with D tentatively TRBD1 (5 bases). V was clipped by 1 base and J by 4 bases, with 13 bases between them. Germline V gene data show CDR1 as DFQATT and CDR2 as SNEGSKA (reference sequence). This CDR3 is built from 15 residues. This CDR3 is CSARAQEVSTGELFF. CDR3 coding DNA: TGCAGTGCTAGAGCACAGGAAGTGAGCACCGGGGAGCTGTTTTTT.

This clonotype was recorded at least ten times. CDR3 DNA sequence: TGCGCCAGCAGCCAATACGGGGGTAGCTCCTACAATGAGCAGTTCTTC. Encoded protein: CASSQYGGSSYNEQFF. This chain uses TRBV4-3 with TRBJ2-1; the D gene is possibly TRBD2 (6 bases). This CDR3 contains 16 residues. Germline CDR1 is LGHNA and CDR2 is YSLEER. V lost 2 bases and J lost 0, with 11 bases in between.

This clonotype was counted a single time. The rearrangement uses TRBV27 and TRBJ1-1; D possibly corresponds to TRBD1 (5 bases). The CDR3 sequence is 13 residues long. Trimming took 5 bases from V and 5 from J, leaving 12 bases between them. Germline lookup yields CDR1 MNHEY and CDR2 SMNVEV (reference sequence). The CDR3: CASSHPGGTEAFF. The CDR3 DNA is TGTGCCAGCAGTCATCCGGGGGGGACTGAAGCTTTCTTT.

The chain couples TRBV11-2 to TRBJ1-1; TRBD1 matches 10 bases. V was pared by 7 bases and J by 3 bases, with 2 bases of the junction left unmatched. There are 13 residues in the CDR3. The germline CDR1 and CDR2 sequences are SGHAT and FQNNGV. The CDR3 loop reads CASTGTGDTEAFF. The CDR3 nucleotides read TGTGCCAGCACCGGGACAGGGGACACTGAAGCTTTCTTT.

By share, this clonotype ranks as medium-sized (0.01 to 0.1%). The J gene is TRBJ2-3, the V gene TRBV28; 10 positions agree with TRBD2. The ends lost 3 bases at V and 10 bases at J; junction bases unmatched: 7. The CDR3 sequence is 14 residues long. In germline, CDR1 is MDHEN, CDR2 SYDVKM. For the CDR3, the DNA is TGTGCCAGCAGTTTCTTCCATCTAGCGGGGGCGCAGTATTTT. It specifies CASSFFHLAGAQYF.

This clonotype has at least ten counts. The genes are TRBV29-1 and TRBJ1-5; D is perhaps TRBD1 (5 bases). Germline loops: CDR1 SQVTM, CDR2 ANQGSEA. The CDR3 is made up of 14 amino acids. The V end was cut by 7 bases, the J end by 4 bases, with 17 bases between. The DNA for the CDR3 is TGCAGCGCTTTCTTACCGGAGGGGAATCAGCCCCAGCATTTT. Translation: CSAFLPEGNQPQHF.